The 20 T cell receptor beta chains listed next were all sequenced from one sample in a study of T cell repertoires in aging, cancer and after chemotherapy. Multiplex touch-down PCR with TRB-A/B primers amplified rearranged V-D-J TRB sequences. One entry per CDR3 protein, called by TCRdb with MiXCR from the multiplex PCR reads. Of over 10,000 distinct CDR3 sequences listed, roughly 20% are singletons. Peripheral blood genomic DNA, not sorted cells or RNA, was the template. The sample consisted of blood. The receptors were sampled from a human donor in good health.

The chain carries TRBV20-1 and TRBJ1-2; D remains unclear. The V gene lost 3 bases and the J gene lost 9 bases, with 14 bases spanning the gap. From germline, CDR1 is DFQATT and CDR2 SNEGSKA (reference sequence). The CDR3 has 12 amino acids. This chain's CDR3 is CSARNRRRSYTF. In DNA form, the CDR3 reads TGCAGTGCTAGGAACCGTCGCAGGAGCTACACCTTC.

This clonotype was seen a few times. V gene TRBV20-1 combines with J gene TRBJ1-1; D is ambiguous. Per germline, CDR1 DFQATT and CDR2 SNEGSKA (reference sequence). Deletions cut 6 bases from V and 2 bases from J, with 7 bases between. The CDR3 is 11 amino acids. Here the CDR3 reads CSASGNTEAFF. The CDR3 nucleotides read TGCAGTGCCAGCGGCAACACTGAAGCTTTCTTT.

In this sample, this clonotype turned up a few times. The J gene is TRBJ1-4, the V gene TRBV9; D is ambiguous. V was pared by 2 bases and J by 7 bases, with 9 bases between. The V gene's germline CDR1 is SGDLS and CDR2 YYNGEE. The CDR3 has 13 amino acids. CDR3 in DNA: TGTGCCAGCAGCGTGGCGGGAAGTGAAAAACTGTTTTTT. Its translation: CASSVAGSEKLFF.

This clonotype has only a few counts. This chain links TRBV18 with TRBJ1-4, with 7 bases aligning to TRBD1. With 6 bases clipped from V and 5 bases from J, the junction kept 3 bases outside the gene matches. Germline assignment: CDR1 KGHSH and CDR2 LQKENI. This CDR3 has 13 amino acids. This chain's CDR3 is CASSPDRNEKLFF. The CDR3 DNA reads as TGTGCCAGCTCCCCGGACAGGAATGAAAAACTGTTTTTT.

The V call is TRBV20-1, the J call TRBJ1-6, with D uncertain. CDR1 and CDR2 (germline): DFQATT, SNEGSKA (reference sequence). The V gene lost 4 bases and the J gene lost 7 bases, with 8 bases spanning the gap. The CDR3 covers 12 residues. The CDR3 here is CSATDQNSPLHF. In DNA, the CDR3 is TGCAGTGCTACGGATCAGAATTCACCCCTCCACTTT.

This clonotype showed up just a few times. The chain carries TRBV20-1 and TRBJ1-2; unclear D gene. The germline CDR1 and CDR2 sequences are DFQATT and SNEGSKA (reference sequence). The V gene lost 6 bases and the J gene lost 1 base, with 15 bases spanning the gap. This CDR3 spans 14 amino acids. In DNA form, the CDR3 reads TGCAGTGCCGCGCCCAGCGGGGTTAACTATGGCTACACCTTC. Residues: CSAAPSGVNYGYTF.

This clonotype is medium-sized within its sample. This chain joins TRBV20-1 and TRBJ2-7, with D possibly being TRBD1 (6 bases). Germline V gene lookup returns CDR1 DFQATT and CDR2 SNEGSKA (reference sequence). CDR3 length equals 11 residues. The ends were cut back, 7 bases at V and 2 bases at J, with 9 bases in the middle. The CDR3 protein is CSVRTAYEQYF. CDR3 sequence (DNA): TGCAGTGTGCGGACAGCCTACGAGCAGTACTTC.

V usage is TRBV11-1 and J usage is TRBJ2-1; 8 bases are a match to TRBD1. The CDR3 consists of 14 residues. The germline V gene has CDR1 SGHAT and CDR2 FQDESV (reference sequence). Losses at the gene ends were 5 bases for V and 8 bases for J; bases not matched to a gene: 8. The CDR3, as DNA: TGTGCCAGCAGCCCAAGGACAGGGACGGATGAGCAGTTCTTC. Amino acids: CASSPRTGTDEQFF.

This clonotype has at least ten counts. The CDR3 region has the DNA TGTGCCAGCAGGATCCCTCCAGGGGATACGCAGTATTTT. It encodes CASRIPPGDTQYF. The chain couples TRBV6-1 to TRBJ2-3, with D perhaps TRBD1 (5 bases). The CDR3 totals 13 residues. Trimming stripped 6 bases from V and 6 bases from J, with 13 bases between. The germline V gene encodes CDR1 MNHNS and CDR2 SASEGT.

This clonotype was found many times. V usage is TRBV7-2 and J usage is TRBJ1-2; the D is unclear. Germline V lookup: CDR1 SGHTA, CDR2 FQGNSA. The CDR3 contains 17 residues. V was shortened by 5 bases and J by 7 bases, with 26 bases between the two germline ends. The CDR3 spells CASSHTYPPPQRAGYTF. DNA of the CDR3: TGTGCCAGCAGCCACACTTACCCACCGCCCCAGAGGGCTGGCTACACCTTC.

Ten or more counts support this clonotype. The chain carries TRBV19 and TRBJ2-7, with 8 bases matching TRBD2. CDR3 length: 14 amino acids. V gave up 1 base and J gave up 2 bases; unmatched junction bases: 1. Per germline, CDR1 LNHDA and CDR2 SQIVND (reference sequence). The CDR3 coding sequence is TGTGCCAGTAGTATAGTCGGGGGGGCCTACGAGCAGTACTTC. Translated, it gives CASSIVGGAYEQYF.

This clonotype ranks as medium-sized. The J gene is TRBJ1-6, the V gene TRBV29-1; 7 bases map to TRBD1. From germline, CDR1 is SQVTM and CDR2 ANQGSEA. The CDR3 spans 13 residues. V lost 4 bases and J lost 9; bases outside the gene matches: 6. CDR3 DNA: TGCAGCGTTGGTGACAGGGAAGGTTCACCCCTCCACTTT. Protein sequence: CSVGDREGSPLHF.

This clonotype was observed a handful of times. V gene TRBV20-1 combines with J gene TRBJ2-1; D remains unclear. The CDR3 is 11 residues long. CDR1 and CDR2 (germline): DFQATT, SNEGSKA (reference sequence). V lost 5 bases and J lost 12, with 14 bases in between. CDR3 protein: CSADDTARQFF. The CDR3 bases are TGCAGTGCTGACGACACCGCTCGGCAGTTCTTC.

In this sample, this clonotype is medium-sized. This rearrangement joins TRBV19 to TRBJ1-6, with D tentatively TRBD1 (6 bases). This CDR3 region has 12 residues. Germline assignment: CDR1 LNHDA and CDR2 SQIVND (reference sequence). Deletions cut 1 base from V and 14 bases from J, with 9 bases between. CDR3 residues: CASSIVGGTLHF. CDR3 nucleotide sequence: TGTGCCAGTAGTATAGTAGGGGGAACCCTCCACTTT.

V gene TRBV5-4 combines with J gene TRBJ2-1; 11 positions match TRBD2. The germline V gene has CDR1 SGHNT and CDR2 YYREEE (reference sequence). The CDR3 totals 15 residues. After removal of 3 bases from V and 5 bases from J, the junction contained 4 bases not matched to a gene. The CDR3 DNA reads as TGTGCCAGCAGCTCGGGACTAGCGGTGAACAATGAGCAGTTCTTC. Translation gives CASSSGLAVNNEQFF.

V and J are TRBV5-1 and TRBJ1-2, with D perhaps TRBD1 (6 bases). Germline CDR1 is SGHRS and CDR2 is YFSETQ. V lost 6 bases, J lost 6 bases, and 18 bases lay in between. This CDR3 is 14 amino acids long. CDR3 protein: CASTRGDAVDGYTF. For the CDR3, the DNA is TGCGCCAGCACAAGGGGGGACGCCGTGGATGGCTACACCTTC.

The chain carries TRBV29-1 and TRBJ2-1; D may match TRBD1 or TRBD2 (5 bases each). V was trimmed by 6 bases and J by 7 bases, leaving 19 bases between them. This CDR3 has 14 residues. From germline, CDR1 is SQVTM and CDR2 ANQGSEA. In DNA, the CDR3 is TGCAGCGTCCGGGACGCCCACTTGGGTAATGAGCAGTTCTTC. This encodes CSVRDAHLGNEQFF.

By its share, this clonotype is medium-sized. The genes are TRBV7-9 and TRBJ2-7; 9 nucleotides match TRBD1. The germline gives CDR1 SEHNR, CDR2 FQNEAQ (reference sequence). The CDR3 sequence is 15 residues long. With 1 base clipped from V and 4 bases from J, the junction kept 5 bases outside the gene matches. The CDR3 protein is CASSLVYRGRYEQYF. The DNA of the CDR3 is TGTGCCAGCAGCTTAGTTTACAGGGGGCGTTACGAGCAGTACTTC.

In the case of this clonotype: This may be a read error: a much more frequent sequence differs by one nucleotide. This chain joins TRBV27 and TRBJ2-7; 7 bases map to TRBD1. The V segment lost 6 bases and the J segment 2 bases; nucleotides outside the gene matches: 10. Looked up from germline, CDR1 is MNHEY and CDR2 is SMNVEV (reference sequence). This CDR3 spans 15 amino acids. This chain's CDR3 is CASRQNRGITYEQYF. The CDR3 nucleotides are TGTGCCAGCAGACAGAACAGGGGAATTACCTACGAGCAGTACTTC.

This clonotype has ten or more counts. The rearrangement links TRBV7-9 to TRBJ1-6, with no clear D. The CDR3 extends over 13 amino acids. Trimming removed 8 bases at V and 7 bases at J, with 12 bases between. Per the germline V gene, CDR1 is SEHNR and CDR2 is FQNEAQ (reference sequence). CDR3 sequence (DNA): TGTGCCAGCTGTTCGGGTTTCAATTCACCCCTCCACTTT. The encoded protein is CASCSGFNSPLHF.